This T cell receptor (beta chain) was identified during a study of shared clonotypes between healthy human individuals. Study-wide findings and caveats: All-four-donor shared clonotypes had higher generation probabilities than non-shared clonotypes did.

Data came from immunoSEQ multiplex PCR; TCRdb stores just in-frame clones and leaves some out. The sample holds more than 2 million clones, approximately 94% seen once. A remark on this clone: The antigen remains unidentified. This sample includes further DNA sequences coding for the same CDR3.

V shed 3 bases and J 4 bases; nucleotides not matched to a gene: 3. CDR1 SGHRS and CDR2 YFSETQ come from the germline V gene. The length of the CDR3 is 14 residues. The chain combines TRBV5-1 with TRBJ2-7; 11 positions match TRBD2. Material for sequencing was naive CD4+ T cells sorted from blood. Subset meaning: CD45RA+ positively selected. This clonotype originated in a young man in good health. Here the CDR3 DNA reads TGCGCCAGCAGCTCCGGGACTAGCGGATACGAGCAGTACTTC. This encodes CASSSGTSGYEQYF.